Here is one TCR beta chain with its context. CDR1 and CDR2 (germline): SNHLY, FYNNEI. The CDR3 sequence is 15 residues long. With 6 bases removed from V and 6 bases from J, the gap between germline ends came to 19 bases. This sample is drawn from a study of blood T cells in healthy people across ages. Primers used in a second PCR of roughly 6 to 12 cycles were a sample-barcoded 5' primer and a J-beta primer mix. MiXCR was run by TCRdb on the 5' RACE reads, yielding one entry per CDR3 protein. Of around 1,500,000 distinct CDR3 sequences listed, 28% are singletons. The chain uses TRBV2 and TRBJ2-3; either TRBD1 or TRBD2 may fit D (5 bases each). Material for sequencing was blood. This TCR was recovered from a woman between 25 and 40 years old in good health. The CDR3, as DNA: TGTGCCAGCAGGTGGTGGGACCCCCAGGCCGATACGCAGTATTTT. This sequence encodes CASRWWDPQADTQYF.